This T cell receptor (beta chain) was observed in a study of T cell clusters in autoimmune cytopenias (dated by TCRdb to between 2018 and 2020). Regarding the complete study: The median TRB sequencing depth was around 50,000 reads per sample, and the median number of distinct TRB clonotypes was around 2,300 per sample. The goal of the study was to find out whether patients with autoimmune cytopenia have a disease-specific immune repertoire signature that could be used as a blood-based biomarker. In autoimmune cytopenia patients, peripheral blood TRB and IGH repertoires were sequenced during active disease and over treatment follow-up, together with healthy, CLL and autoimmune hepatitis controls. General conclusions and limits of the study: GLIPH results suggested that primary autoimmune cytopenia patients were missing physiological T cell clusters, with fewer than 60 clusters found only in healthy donors compared with approximately 16 found only in patients. Compared with active autoimmune hepatitis patients, healthy donors had almost three times as many exclusive TRB clusters, a finding consistent with an autoimmunity-wide signature. In the comparison of secondary cytopenia with CLL, the cluster-lack signature was not observed, apparently because the dominant lymphoma-associated repertoire masked the signature. TRB repertoire shifts, with less even repertoires in secondary cytopenia and CLL, mostly reflected lymphoma bias rather than autoimmunity. The T cell clusters were only ever defined in silico, so experimental validation of their functional role was still needed.

TRB amplification used approximately 230 ng of peripheral blood genomic DNA, around 40,000 genome equivalents, per sample. Multiplex PCR with a touch-down protocol amplified TRB rearrangements, with the TRB-A and TRB-B primer pools combined in a single tube. Illumina adapters and sample indices were added to the amplicons through two consecutive PCR reactions performed with Phusion HS II polymerase. After gel purification with the NucleoSpin Gel and PCR Clean-up kit, the amplicons were quantified by Qubit and checked for quality on an Agilent 2100 Bioanalyzer. Sequencing of the libraries was performed on an Illumina MiSeq with 600-cycle, single-indexed, paired-end runs. On the study's bioinformatics: MiXCR version 2.1.12, together with the default MiXCR reference library, was used to align and assemble the TRB reads. A clone was defined by each unique CDR3 nucleotide sequence, and analysis was restricted to productive sequences with at least two reads. Repertoire diversity was assessed with alpha-parameterized diversity profiles (alpha 0 to 5), including the Shannon (alpha 1) and Simpson (alpha 2) indices, which were computed with an R script. The tcR package was used to compute combinatorial TRB VJ usage, which was then compared between cohorts by principal component analysis with ade4. Using GLIPH, TCRbeta CDR3s were clustered on pairs of cohorts matched for age and read depth, and a Wilcoxon test was used to compare cluster frequencies. The reads went through TCRdb reprocessing, and each CDR3 protein sequence gets one entry with no DNA. In this record, the V and J calls reflect TCRdb's handling and not the investigators' own analysis. This sample's clone table shows 6,000 to 9,500 distinct CDR3 sequences. About 5% of the sample is in the top ten clones.

Frequency alone marks this clonotype as medium-sized (0.01 to 0.1%); no count is stored. Its binding antigen is unknown. The CDR3 runs 14 amino acids, cysteine and phenylalanine included. Only the protein sequence is given. CDR1 and CDR2, per the germline V gene (reference sequence), are LNHDA and SQIVND. The chain is encoded by TRBV19 joined to TRBJ2-7; checking the TCRdb D call of TRBD2 is not possible without DNA. Sequenced: peripheral blood. This TCR was recovered from a human donor with an autoimmune cytopenia or autoimmune hepatitis (not recorded which). The CDR3 region: CASSIVPGAGEQYF. The CDR3, completed at both ends by the reference TRBV19 and TRBJ2-7 genes, gives the full variable domain DGGITQSPKYLFRKEGQNVTLSCEQNLNHDAMYWYRQDPGQGLRLIYYSQIVNDFQKGDIAEGYSVSREKKESFPLTVTSAQKNPTAFYLCASSIVPGAGEQYFGPGTRLTVT.